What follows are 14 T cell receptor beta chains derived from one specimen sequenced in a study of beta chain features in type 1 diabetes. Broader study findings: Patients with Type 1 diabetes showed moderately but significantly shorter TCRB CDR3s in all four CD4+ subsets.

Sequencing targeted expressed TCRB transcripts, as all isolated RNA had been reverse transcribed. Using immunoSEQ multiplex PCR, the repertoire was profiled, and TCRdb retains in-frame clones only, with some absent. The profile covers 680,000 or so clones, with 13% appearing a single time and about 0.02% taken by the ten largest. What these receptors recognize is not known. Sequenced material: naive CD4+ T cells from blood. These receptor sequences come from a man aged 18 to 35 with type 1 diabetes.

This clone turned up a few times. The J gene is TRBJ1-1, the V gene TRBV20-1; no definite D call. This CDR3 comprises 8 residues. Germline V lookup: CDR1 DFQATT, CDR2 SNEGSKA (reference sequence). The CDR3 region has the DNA TGCAGCCCCCGTACGGCTTTCTTT. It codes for CSPRTAFF.

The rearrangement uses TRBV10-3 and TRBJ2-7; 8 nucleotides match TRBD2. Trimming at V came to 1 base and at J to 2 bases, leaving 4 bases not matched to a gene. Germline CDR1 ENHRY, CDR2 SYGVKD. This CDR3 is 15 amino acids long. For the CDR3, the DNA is TGTGCCATCAGTGAGTTGGCGGGGGGAACCTACGAGCAGTACTTC. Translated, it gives CAISELAGGTYEQYF.

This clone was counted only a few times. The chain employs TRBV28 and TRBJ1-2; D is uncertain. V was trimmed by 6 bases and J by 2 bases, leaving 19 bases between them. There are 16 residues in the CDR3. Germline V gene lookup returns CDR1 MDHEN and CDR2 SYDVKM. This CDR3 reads CASRVPGSQENYGYTF. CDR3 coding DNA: TGTGCCAGCAGGGTCCCCGGGTCTCAGGAGAACTATGGCTACACCTTC.

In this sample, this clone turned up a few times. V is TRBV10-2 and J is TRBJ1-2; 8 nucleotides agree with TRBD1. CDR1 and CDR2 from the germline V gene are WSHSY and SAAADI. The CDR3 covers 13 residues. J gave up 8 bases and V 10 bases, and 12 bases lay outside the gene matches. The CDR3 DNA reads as TGCGCCACCACAGGGGGGGCCCCGGAAGGCTACACCTTC. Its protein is CATTGGAPEGYTF.

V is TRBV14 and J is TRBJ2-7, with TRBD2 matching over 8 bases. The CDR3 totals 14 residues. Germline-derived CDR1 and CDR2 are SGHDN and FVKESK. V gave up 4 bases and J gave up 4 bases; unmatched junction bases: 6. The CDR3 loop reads CASSLLLAGYEQYF. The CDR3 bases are TGTGCCAGCAGCCTGCTGTTAGCGGGGTACGAGCAGTACTTC. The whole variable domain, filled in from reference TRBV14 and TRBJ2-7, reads EAGVTQFPSHSVIEKGQTVTLRCDPISGHDNLYWYRRVMGKEIKFLLHFVKESKQDESGMPNNRFLAERTGGTYSTLKVQPAELEDSGVYFCASSLLLAGYEQYFGPGTRLTVT.

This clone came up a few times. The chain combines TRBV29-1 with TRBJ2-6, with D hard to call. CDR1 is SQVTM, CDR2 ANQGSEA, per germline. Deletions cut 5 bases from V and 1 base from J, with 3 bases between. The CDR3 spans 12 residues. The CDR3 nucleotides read TGCAGCGTTAAATCTGGGGCCAACGTCCTGACTTTC. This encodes CSVKSGANVLTF.

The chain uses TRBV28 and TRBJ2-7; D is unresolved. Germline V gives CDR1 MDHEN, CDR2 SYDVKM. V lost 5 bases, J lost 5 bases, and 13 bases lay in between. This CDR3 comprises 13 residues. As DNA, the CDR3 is TGTGCCAGCAGTCCCCACGAGCGTGACGAGCAGTACTTC. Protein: CASSPHERDEQYF.

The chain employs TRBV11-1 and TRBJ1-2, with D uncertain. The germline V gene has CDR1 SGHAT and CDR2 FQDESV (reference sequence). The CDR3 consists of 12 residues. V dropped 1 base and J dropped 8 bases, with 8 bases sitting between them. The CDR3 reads CASSLGGRGYTF. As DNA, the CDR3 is TGTGCCAGCAGCTTAGGAGGGCGCGGCTACACCTTC.

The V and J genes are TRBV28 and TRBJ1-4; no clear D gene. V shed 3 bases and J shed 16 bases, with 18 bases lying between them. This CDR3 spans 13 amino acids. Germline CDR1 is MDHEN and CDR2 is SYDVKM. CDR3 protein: CASSFRADGFKFF. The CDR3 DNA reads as TGTGCCAGCAGTTTTCGGGCGGACGGCTTCAAGTTTTTT.

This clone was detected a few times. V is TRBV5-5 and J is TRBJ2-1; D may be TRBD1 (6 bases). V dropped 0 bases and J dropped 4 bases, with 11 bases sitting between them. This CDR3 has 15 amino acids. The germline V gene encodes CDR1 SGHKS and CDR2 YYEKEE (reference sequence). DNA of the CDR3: TGTGCCAGCAGCTTGGGGCCAGGGGATTACAATGAGCAGTTCTTC. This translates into CASSLGPGDYNEQFF.

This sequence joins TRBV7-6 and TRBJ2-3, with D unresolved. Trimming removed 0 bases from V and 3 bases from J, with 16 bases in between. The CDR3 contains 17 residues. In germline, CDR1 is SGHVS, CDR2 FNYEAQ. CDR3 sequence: CASSLASSLIRTDTQYF. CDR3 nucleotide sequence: TGTGCCAGCAGCTTAGCGTCCAGTCTGATTCGGACAGATACGCAGTATTTT.

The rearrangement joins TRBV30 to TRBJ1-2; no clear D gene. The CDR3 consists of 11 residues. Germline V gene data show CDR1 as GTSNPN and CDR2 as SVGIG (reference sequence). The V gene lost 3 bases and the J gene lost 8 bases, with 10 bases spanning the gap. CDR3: CAWSRHLGYTF. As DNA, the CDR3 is TGTGCCTGGAGCAGGCACTTAGGCTACACCTTC.

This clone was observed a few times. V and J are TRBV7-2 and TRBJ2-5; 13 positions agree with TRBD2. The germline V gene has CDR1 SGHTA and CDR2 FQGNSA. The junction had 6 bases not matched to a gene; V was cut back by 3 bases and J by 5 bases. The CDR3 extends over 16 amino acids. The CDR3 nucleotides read TGTGCCAGCAGCTTCAGACTAGCGGGGGGCCTCGAGACCCAGTACTTC. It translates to CASSFRLAGGLETQYF.

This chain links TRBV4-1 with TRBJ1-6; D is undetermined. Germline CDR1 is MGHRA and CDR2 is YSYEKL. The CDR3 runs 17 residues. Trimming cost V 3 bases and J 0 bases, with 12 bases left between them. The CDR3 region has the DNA TGCGCCAGCAGCCACGTCGGGGAGAGCTCCTATAATTCACCCCTCCACTTT. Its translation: CASSHVGESSYNSPLHF.